This T cell receptor beta chain was obtained from a study of blood T cell repertoires in COVID-19. Study as a whole: Acute-phase and convalescent COVID-19 samples originated in the United States, Italy and Spain. Nucleic acid was either cDNA or gDNA, and it came from T cells, B-cell-depleted T cells, or PBMCs.

In the authors' methods: Researchers report that nucleated cell counts were estimated from reference gene primer amplification. Generated by immunoSEQ multiplex PCR, the TCRdb table keeps only in-frame clones and is missing some. The V and J calls and clone size were taken over from that table, and D and trimming were inferred from the DNA. The sample lists around 170,000 clones; 89% were seen once. The origin of this receptor is a man between 60 and 75 years old with acute or convalescent COVID-19. Sequenced material: peripheral blood.

The CDR3 DNA reads TGTGCCACCAGCAGAAGAACAGGGACCTTCGACGAGCAGTACTTC. This codes for CATSRRTGTFDEQYF. The chain uses TRBV15 and TRBJ2-7; perhaps TRBD1 as D (6 bases). Germline loops: CDR1 LNHNV, CDR2 YYDKDF (reference sequence). The ends were cut back, 2 bases at V and 5 bases at J, with 16 bases in the middle. CDR3 length equals 15 residues.